This TCR beta chain was captured in a study of blood T cell repertoires in COVID-19. CDR1 is MNHEY and CDR2 is SVGAGI in the germline V gene. J was trimmed by 1 base and V by 2 bases; bases with no gene match: 2. The CDR3 consists of 15 residues. Clones were read by immunoSEQ multiplex PCR, and TCRdb kept only the in-frame ones, dropping some. Counted here are 90,000 to 150,000 clones, about 84% occurring once; the ten biggest clones make up 3% to 5%. The sequenced material came from peripheral blood. V and J are TRBV6-5 and TRBJ1-5; 7 nucleotides align to TRBD1. This sequence was found in a man aged 60 to 75 with acute or convalescent COVID-19. The DNA of the CDR3 is TGTGCCAGCAGTTACACGACAGGGAGCAATCAGCCCCAGCATTTT. Its protein product is CASSYTTGSNQPQHF.